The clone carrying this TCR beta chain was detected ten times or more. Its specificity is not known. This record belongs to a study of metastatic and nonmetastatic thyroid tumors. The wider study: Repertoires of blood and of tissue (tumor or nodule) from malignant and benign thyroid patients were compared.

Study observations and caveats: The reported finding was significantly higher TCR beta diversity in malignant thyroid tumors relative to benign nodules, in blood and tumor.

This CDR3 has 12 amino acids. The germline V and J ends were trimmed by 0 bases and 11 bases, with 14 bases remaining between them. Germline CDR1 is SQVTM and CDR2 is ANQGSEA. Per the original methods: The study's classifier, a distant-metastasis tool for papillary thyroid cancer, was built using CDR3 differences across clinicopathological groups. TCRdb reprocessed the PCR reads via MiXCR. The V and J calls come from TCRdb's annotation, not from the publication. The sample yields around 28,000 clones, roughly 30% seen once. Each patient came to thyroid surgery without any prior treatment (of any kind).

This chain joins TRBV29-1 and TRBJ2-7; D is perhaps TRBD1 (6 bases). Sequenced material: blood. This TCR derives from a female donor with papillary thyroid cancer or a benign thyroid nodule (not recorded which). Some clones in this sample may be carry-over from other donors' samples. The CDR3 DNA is TGCAGCGTTGAAGAAGGGGTGGACAGTAAGTACTTC. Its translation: CSVEEGVDSKYF.